The next 17 T cell receptor beta chains were all read from a single sample in a study of cytomegalovirus exposure and HLA in healthy donors. Primers included in the PCR were 60 Vbeta and 13 Jbeta primers. The assay was immunoSEQ multiplex PCR, and TCRdb's table has in-frame clones only and misses some. The data hold over 100,000 clones, with about three quarters observed a single time. Sequencing was carried out using PBMCs. All receptors derive from a man between 50 and 59 years old in good health and CMV-seropositive.

This clone has more than one count but fewer than ten. The genes are TRBV5-4 and TRBJ1-5; D gene ambiguous. CDR3 length: 17 residues. V gave up 2 bases and J gave up 0 bases, with 15 bases separating them. Germline lookup yields CDR1 SGHNT and CDR2 YYREEE (reference sequence). The CDR3 protein is CASSLATSSVSNQPQHF. The CDR3, as DNA: TGTGCCAGCAGCTTAGCGACGAGCTCCGTTAGCAATCAGCCCCAGCATTTT.

This clone occurred a few times. The rearrangement uses TRBV18 and TRBJ2-5; possible D gene TRBD1, 6 bases. Trimming removed 2 bases at V and 1 base at J, with 11 bases between. Germline-derived CDR1 and CDR2 are KGHSH and LQKENI. The CDR3 is made up of 15 amino acids. The CDR3 sequence is CASSPTGTSQETQYF. The CDR3 region has the DNA TGTGCCAGCTCACCAACCGGGACAAGCCAAGAGACCCAGTACTTC.

This chain uses TRBV5-1 with TRBJ2-7; 11 nucleotides line up with TRBD2. The CDR3 sequence is 15 residues long. Germline-derived CDR1 and CDR2 are SGHRS and YFSETQ. The V segment lost 2 bases and the J segment 4 bases; nucleotides outside the gene matches: 5. The CDR3 protein is CASSFSGGAGYEQYF. The CDR3 bases are TGCGCCAGCAGCTTTAGCGGGGGGGCCGGATACGAGCAGTACTTC.

V is TRBV7-9 and J is TRBJ1-1, with D maybe TRBD1 (6 bases). The CDR3 runs 16 residues. CDR1 and CDR2 (germline): SEHNR, FQNEAQ (reference sequence). V lost 4 bases and J 6 bases, leaving 21 bases between the germline ends. The CDR3 DNA follows: TGTGCCAGCAGCTCGAAACCAACAGGGAGGGTCGCTGAAGCTTTCTTT. It encodes CASSSKPTGRVAEAFF.

Here the CDR3 reads CASSQLAGVETQYF. Written as DNA, the CDR3 is TGCGCCAGCAGCCAACTAGCGGGGGTTGAGACCCAGTACTTC. V and J are TRBV4-1 and TRBJ2-5; 10 bases fit TRBD2. V was pared by 2 bases and J by 5 bases, with 2 bases of the junction left unmatched. The CDR3 extends over 14 amino acids. Germline loops: CDR1 MGHRA, CDR2 YSYEKL.

On this clone: At one end the junction does not follow the germline gene, possibly because of a read error. V gene TRBV2 combines with J gene TRBJ2-3, with TRBD1 matching 7 bases. CDR3 length: 13 residues. Germline values: CDR1 SNHLY, CDR2 FYNNEI. The CDR3 reads CASSPDRTALSVF. The CDR3 region has the DNA TGTGCCAGCAGTCCGGACAGGACCGCTCTTTCGGTTTTT.

The chain joins TRBV15 to TRBJ2-1, with 7 bases that match TRBD2. Germline trimming cut 1 base from V and 7 bases from J; bases unmatched to any gene: 7. Germline assignment: CDR1 LNHNV and CDR2 YYDKDF (reference sequence). The CDR3 extends over 15 amino acids. CDR3 nucleotides: TGTGCCACCAGCAGAGGTCTAGCGGTCATGAATGAGCAGTTCTTC. Translating it yields CATSRGLAVMNEQFF.

V gene TRBV29-1 combines with J gene TRBJ2-1; TRBD2 agrees at 16 bases. The CDR3 sequence is 13 residues long. Germline V gene sequence: CDR1 SQVTM, CDR2 ANQGSEA. CDR3 in DNA: TGCAGTAGCGGGGGACTAGCGGGAGGGGAGCAGTTCTTC. It translates to CSSGGLAGGEQFF.

The chain recombines TRBV29-1 with TRBJ2-7; 7 nucleotides match TRBD1. CDR1 and CDR2 (germline): SQVTM, ANQGSEA. The V and J ends lost 5 bases and 2 bases, in that order; junction bases with no gene match: 9. The CDR3 is 14 amino acids. The CDR3 here is CSVQTGIGTYEQYF. The CDR3 DNA follows: TGCAGCGTTCAGACAGGGATAGGCACCTACGAGCAGTACTTC.

This clone has a handful of counts. The chain is built from TRBV5-5 and TRBJ1-6, with unresolved D. CDR3 length: 15 residues. V was cut by 3 bases and J by 7 bases, with 14 bases left in between. The V gene's germline CDR1 is SGHKS and CDR2 YYEKEE (reference sequence). The CDR3 coding sequence is TGTGCCAGCAGCTCTGCTGTACAACCCAATTCACCCCTCCACTTT. The encoded protein is CASSSAVQPNSPLHF.

CDR3 in DNA: TGTGCCAGCAGCCAAGATACGGGCGGGACTACGAAACTAGCCAAAAACATTCAGTACTTC. Residues: CASSQDTGGTTKLAKNIQYF. The rearrangement links TRBV4-2 to TRBJ2-4, with 7 nucleotides matching TRBD2. Germline V lookup: CDR1 LGHNA, CDR2 YNFKEQ. Losses at the gene ends were 0 bases for V and 0 bases for J; bases not matched to a gene: 14. The CDR3 is made up of 20 amino acids.

The chain carries TRBV19 and TRBJ2-7, with TRBD2 as a possible D gene (6 bases). The CDR3 has 16 amino acids. Trimming pared 5 bases from V and 4 bases from J, leaving 21 bases between. CDR1 and CDR2 from the germline V gene are LNHDA and SQIVND (reference sequence). This CDR3 is CASSLVAAQYKYEQYF. DNA for the CDR3: TGTGCCAGTAGTTTAGTAGCGGCTCAATATAAATACGAGCAGTACTTC.

The CDR3 DNA sequence: TGTGCCATCAGCCTCGGGACAGAGAACACTGAAGCTTTCTTT. This encodes CAISLGTENTEAFF. V is TRBV10-3 and J is TRBJ1-1, with TRBD1 matching over 7 bases. The CDR3 consists of 14 residues. V trimming: 6 bases; J trimming: 1 base; junction bases outside the gene matches: 5. Germline V gene sequence: CDR1 ENHRY, CDR2 SYGVKD.

In this sample, this clone turned up a few times. V usage is TRBV11-1 and J usage is TRBJ1-3, with a tentative D call TRBD1 (6 bases). Germline-derived CDR1 and CDR2 are SGHAT and FQDESV (reference sequence). The CDR3 is made up of 14 amino acids. The V gene lost 5 bases and the J gene lost 0 bases, with 8 bases spanning the gap. CDR3 nucleotide sequence: TGTGCCAGCAGCCGGGACAACTCTGGAAACACCATATATTTT. The encoded protein is CASSRDNSGNTIYF.

This chain joins TRBV5-1 and TRBJ2-1; 8 bases align to TRBD1. Germline loops: CDR1 SGHRS, CDR2 YFSETQ. The CDR3 sequence is 15 residues long. V was clipped by 5 bases and J by 9 bases; unmatched bases: 13. The CDR3 nucleotides read TGCGCCAGCAGGGTAGGACAGGGAGGCTTAGGTGAGCAGTTCTTC. The encoded protein is CASRVGQGGLGEQFF. Full variable domain (outside the CDR3, taken from reference TRBV5-1 and TRBJ2-1): KAGVTQTPRYLIKTRGQQVTLSCSPISGHRSVSWYQQTPGQGLQFLFEYFSETQRNKGNFPGRFSGRQFSNSRSEMNVSTLELGDSALYLCASRVGQGGLGEQFFGPGTRLTVL.

V gene TRBV9 combines with J gene TRBJ1-1, with D maybe TRBD1 (5 bases). Germline CDR1 reads SGDLS; CDR2 reads YYNGEE. The CDR3 contains 13 residues. The V end was cut by 3 bases, the J end by 0 bases, with 6 bases between. The CDR3 bases are TGTGCCAGCAGCGCGGGGGTGAACACTGAAGCTTTCTTT. Its translation: CASSAGVNTEAFF. The full variable domain, completed using reference TRBV9 and TRBJ1-1, is DSGVTQTPKHLITATGQRVTLRCSPRSGDLSVYWYQQSLDQGLQFLIQYYNGEERAKGNILERFSAQQFPDLHSELNLSSLELGDSALYFCASSAGVNTEAFFGQGTRLTVV.

The V call is TRBV7-8, the J call TRBJ1-2, with D maybe TRBD1 (6 bases). This CDR3 is built from 17 residues. Per germline, CDR1 SGHVS and CDR2 FQNEAQ. Trimming shortened V by 0 bases and J by 6 bases, and 20 bases separated the two germline ends. CDR3 coding DNA: TGTGCCAGCAGCTTAGCGCAGGGGCCGGGAAGGGGAGATGGCTACACCTTC. It yields the protein CASSLAQGPGRGDGYTF.